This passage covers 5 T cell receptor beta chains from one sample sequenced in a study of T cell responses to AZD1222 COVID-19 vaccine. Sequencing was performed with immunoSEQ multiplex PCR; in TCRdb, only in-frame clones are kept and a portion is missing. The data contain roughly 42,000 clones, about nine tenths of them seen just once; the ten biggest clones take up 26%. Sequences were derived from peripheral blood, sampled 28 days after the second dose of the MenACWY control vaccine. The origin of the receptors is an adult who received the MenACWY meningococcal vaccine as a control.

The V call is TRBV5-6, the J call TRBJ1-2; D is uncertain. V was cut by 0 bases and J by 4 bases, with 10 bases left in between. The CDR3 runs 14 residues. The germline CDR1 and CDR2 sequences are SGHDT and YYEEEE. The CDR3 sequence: CASSLVGPLYGYTF. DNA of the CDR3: TGTGCCAGCAGCTTGGTAGGCCCGCTCTATGGCTACACCTTC.

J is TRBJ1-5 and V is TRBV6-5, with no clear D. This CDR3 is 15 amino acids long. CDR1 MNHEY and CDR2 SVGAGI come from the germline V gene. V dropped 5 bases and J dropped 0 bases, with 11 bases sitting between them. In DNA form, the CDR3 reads TGTGCCAGCAGTCCCGTCGGAGGTAGCAATCAGCCCCAGCATTTT. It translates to CASSPVGGSNQPQHF.

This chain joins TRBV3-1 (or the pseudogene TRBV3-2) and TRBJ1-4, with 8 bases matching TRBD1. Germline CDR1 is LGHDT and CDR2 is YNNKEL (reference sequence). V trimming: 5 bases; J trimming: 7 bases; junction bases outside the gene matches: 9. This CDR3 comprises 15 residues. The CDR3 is CASSIPGGGGEKLFF. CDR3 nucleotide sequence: TGTGCCAGCAGCATACCAGGGGGCGGTGGTGAAAAACTGTTTTTT.

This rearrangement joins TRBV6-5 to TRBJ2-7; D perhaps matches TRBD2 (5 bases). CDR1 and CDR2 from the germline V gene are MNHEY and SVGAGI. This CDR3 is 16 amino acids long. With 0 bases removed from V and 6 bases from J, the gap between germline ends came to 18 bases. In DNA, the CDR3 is TGTGCCAGCAGTTACTCGAGTGGGTATTCAGGAGGCGAGCAGTACTTC. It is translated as CASSYSSGYSGGEQYF.

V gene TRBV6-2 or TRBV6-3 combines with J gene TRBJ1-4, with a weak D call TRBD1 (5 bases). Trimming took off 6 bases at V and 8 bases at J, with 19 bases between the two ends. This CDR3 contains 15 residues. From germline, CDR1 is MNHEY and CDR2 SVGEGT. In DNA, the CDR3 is TGTGCCAGCAGCCGTACCGGGACGGAGGAGGAAAAACTGTTTTTT. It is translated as CASSRTGTEEEKLFF.